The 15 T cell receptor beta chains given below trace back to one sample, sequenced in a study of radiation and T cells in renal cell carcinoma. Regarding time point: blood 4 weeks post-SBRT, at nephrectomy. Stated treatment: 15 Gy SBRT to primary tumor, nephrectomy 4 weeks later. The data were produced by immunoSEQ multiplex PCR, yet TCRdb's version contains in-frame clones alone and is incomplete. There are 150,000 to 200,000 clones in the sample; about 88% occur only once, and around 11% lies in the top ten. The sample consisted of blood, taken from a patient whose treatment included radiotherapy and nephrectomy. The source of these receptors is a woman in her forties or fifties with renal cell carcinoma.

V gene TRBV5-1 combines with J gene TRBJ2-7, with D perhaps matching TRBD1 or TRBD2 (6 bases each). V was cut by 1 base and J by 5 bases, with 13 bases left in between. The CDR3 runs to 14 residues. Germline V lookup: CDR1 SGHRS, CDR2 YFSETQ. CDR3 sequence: CASSLLQGGNEQYF. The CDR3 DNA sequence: TGCGCCAGCAGCTTGTTACAGGGAGGCAACGAGCAGTACTTC.

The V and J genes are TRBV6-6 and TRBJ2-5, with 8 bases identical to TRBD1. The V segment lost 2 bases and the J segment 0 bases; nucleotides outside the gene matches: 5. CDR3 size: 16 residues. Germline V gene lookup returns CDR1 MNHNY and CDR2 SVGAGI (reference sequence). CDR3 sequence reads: CASSYPTGGYQETQYF. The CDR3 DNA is TGTGCCAGCAGTTACCCCACAGGGGGGTACCAAGAGACCCAGTACTTC.

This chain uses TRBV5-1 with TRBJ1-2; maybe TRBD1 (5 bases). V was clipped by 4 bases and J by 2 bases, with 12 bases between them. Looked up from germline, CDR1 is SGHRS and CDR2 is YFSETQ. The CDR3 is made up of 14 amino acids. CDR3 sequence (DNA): TGCGCCAGCAGCCGGGGCGTCCAAAACTATGGCTACACCTTC. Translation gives CASSRGVQNYGYTF.

For the CDR3, the DNA is TGTGCCAGCAGCCAAGTGGCAATCTCTGGAAACACCATATATTTT. This encodes CASSQVAISGNTIYF. The chain couples TRBV14 to TRBJ1-3; D not resolved. This CDR3 comprises 15 residues. Per the germline V gene, CDR1 is SGHDN and CDR2 is FVKESK. V dropped 1 base and J dropped 0 bases, with 7 bases sitting between them.

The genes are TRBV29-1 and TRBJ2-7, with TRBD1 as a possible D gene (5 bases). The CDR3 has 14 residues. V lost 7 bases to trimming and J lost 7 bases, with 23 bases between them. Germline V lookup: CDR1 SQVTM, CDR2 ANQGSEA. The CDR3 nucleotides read TGCAGCGGGCCGGTCGGACATCCCGGATGGGAGCAGTACTTC. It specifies CSGPVGHPGWEQYF.

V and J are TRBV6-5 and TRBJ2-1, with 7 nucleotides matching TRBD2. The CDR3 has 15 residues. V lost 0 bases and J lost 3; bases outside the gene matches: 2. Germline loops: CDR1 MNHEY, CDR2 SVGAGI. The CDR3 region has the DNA TGTGCCAGCAGTTACTCTCTAGCGGACTACAATGAGCAGTTCTTC. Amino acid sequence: CASSYSLADYNEQFF.

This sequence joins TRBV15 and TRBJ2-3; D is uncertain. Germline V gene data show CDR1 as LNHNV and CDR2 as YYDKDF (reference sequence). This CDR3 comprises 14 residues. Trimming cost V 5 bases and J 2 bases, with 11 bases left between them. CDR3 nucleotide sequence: TGTGCCACCAGCGTAGGAGAGCCCACAGATACGCAGTATTTT. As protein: CATSVGEPTDTQYF. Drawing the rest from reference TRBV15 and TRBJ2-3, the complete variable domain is DAMVIQNPRYQVTQFGKPVTLSCSQTLNHNVMYWYQQKSSQAPKLLFHYYDKDFNNEADTPDNFQSRRPNTSFCFLDIRSPGLGDTAMYLCATSVGEPTDTQYFGPGTRLTVL.

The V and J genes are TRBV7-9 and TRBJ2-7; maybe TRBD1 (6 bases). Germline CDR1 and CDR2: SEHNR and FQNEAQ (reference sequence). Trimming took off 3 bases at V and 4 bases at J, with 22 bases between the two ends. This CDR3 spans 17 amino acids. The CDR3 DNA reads TGTGCCAGCAGCTTCGATACGGGACACCGCCAATTTTACGAGCAGTACTTC. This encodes CASSFDTGHRQFYEQYF.

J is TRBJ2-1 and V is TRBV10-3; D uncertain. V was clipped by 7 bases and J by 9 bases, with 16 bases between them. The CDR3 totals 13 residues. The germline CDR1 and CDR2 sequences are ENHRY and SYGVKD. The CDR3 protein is CAIKGPLGGEQFF. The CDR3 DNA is TGTGCCATCAAAGGACCCCTAGGCGGTGAGCAGTTCTTC.

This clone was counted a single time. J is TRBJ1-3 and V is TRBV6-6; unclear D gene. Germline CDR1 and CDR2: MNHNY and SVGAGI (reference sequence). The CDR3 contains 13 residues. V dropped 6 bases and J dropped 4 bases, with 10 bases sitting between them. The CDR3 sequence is CASSRTGGNTIYF. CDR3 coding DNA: TGTGCCAGCAGCCGGACGGGGGGAAACACCATATATTTT.

The CDR3 region is CASSPGGTLGGRAFF. The CDR3 DNA reads TGTGCCAGCAGTCCCGGGGGGACGCTGGGAGGGAGGGCTTTCTTT. The chain is built from TRBV6-5 and TRBJ1-1, with D possibly matching TRBD1 (5 bases). The CDR3 runs 15 residues. The V and J ends lost 5 bases and 11 bases respectively, with 24 bases between them. CDR1 is MNHEY and CDR2 is SVGAGI in the germline V gene.

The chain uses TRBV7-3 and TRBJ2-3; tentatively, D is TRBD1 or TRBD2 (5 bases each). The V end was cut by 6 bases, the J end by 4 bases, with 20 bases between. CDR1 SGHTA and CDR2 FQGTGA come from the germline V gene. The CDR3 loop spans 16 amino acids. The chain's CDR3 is CASSPSGPGSPDTQYF. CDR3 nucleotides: TGTGCCAGCAGTCCCTCGGGGCCGGGGTCGCCAGATACGCAGTATTTT.

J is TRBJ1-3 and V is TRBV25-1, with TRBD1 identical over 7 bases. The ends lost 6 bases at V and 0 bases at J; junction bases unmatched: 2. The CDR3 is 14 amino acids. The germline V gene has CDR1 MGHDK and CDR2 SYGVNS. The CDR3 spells CASRGQVSGNTIYF. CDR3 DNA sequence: TGTGCCAGCAGAGGACAGGTCTCTGGAAACACCATATATTTT.

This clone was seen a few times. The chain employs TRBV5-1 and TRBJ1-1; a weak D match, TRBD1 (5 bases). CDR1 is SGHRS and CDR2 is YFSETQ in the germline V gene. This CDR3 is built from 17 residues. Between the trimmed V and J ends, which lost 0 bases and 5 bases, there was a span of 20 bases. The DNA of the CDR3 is TGCGCCAGCAGCTTGGAACGCAGGGCCAAAGTAGGGACTGAAGCTTTCTTT. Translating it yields CASSLERRAKVGTEAFF. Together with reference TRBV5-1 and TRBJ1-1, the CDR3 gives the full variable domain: KAGVTQTPRYLIKTRGQQVTLSCSPISGHRSVSWYQQTPGQGLQFLFEYFSETQRNKGNFPGRFSGRQFSNSRSEMNVSTLELGDSALYLCASSLERRAKVGTEAFFGQGTRLTVV.

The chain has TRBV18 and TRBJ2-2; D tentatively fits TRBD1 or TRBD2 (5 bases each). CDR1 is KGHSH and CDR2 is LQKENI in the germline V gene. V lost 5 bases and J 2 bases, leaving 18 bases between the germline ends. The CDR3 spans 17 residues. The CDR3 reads CASSSSTGTVNTGELFF. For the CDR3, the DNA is TGTGCCAGCTCATCTTCAACCGGGACGGTTAACACCGGGGAGCTGTTTTTT.